This T cell receptor beta chain was profiled in a study of control samples from healthy donors and cancer patients. This clone was observed a single time. Libraries were prepared by immunoSEQ multiplex PCR; TCRdb keeps only in-frame clonotypes and omits some of them. Of 130,000 or so clones listed, approximately 91% are singletons. After removal of 2 bases from V and 4 bases from J, the junction contained 13 bases not matched to a gene. Germline CDR1 reads SGHRS; CDR2 reads YFSETQ. This CDR3 contains 17 residues. The source material was blood. The clonotype comes from a man in his forties or fifties in good health. This chain connects TRBV5-1 to TRBJ1-1; TRBD1 aligns across 8 bases. CDR3 nucleotides: TGCGCCAGCAGCTTCCAAGCGCTGACAGGGGCGAGCACTGAAGCTTTCTTT. It specifies CASSFQALTGASTEAFF.